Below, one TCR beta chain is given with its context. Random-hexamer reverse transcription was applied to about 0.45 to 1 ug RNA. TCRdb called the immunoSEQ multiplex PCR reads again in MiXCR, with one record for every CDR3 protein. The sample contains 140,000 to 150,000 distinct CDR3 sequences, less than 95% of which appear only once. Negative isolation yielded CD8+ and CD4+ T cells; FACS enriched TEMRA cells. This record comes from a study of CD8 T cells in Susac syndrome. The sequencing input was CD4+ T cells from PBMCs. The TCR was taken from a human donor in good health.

The CDR3 DNA sequence: TGTGCCGCCTCCCCAGGGATCACCTACGAGCAGTACTTC. Translated, it gives CAASPGITYEQYF. This chain connects TRBV6-1 to TRBJ2-7; a weak D match, TRBD1 (5 bases). This CDR3 region has 13 residues. V was cut by 11 bases and J by 2 bases, with 16 bases left in between. Germline V gene data show CDR1 as MNHNS and CDR2 as SASEGT.